These 28 T cell receptor beta chains were sequenced from one sample in a study of monozygotic twins with inflammatory bowel disease. TCRdb re-called the 5' RACE reads and catalogs CDR3 proteins one per entry, DNA excluded. The sample has around 450,000 distinct CDR3 sequences, and its top ten clones hold about 2.4%. The sample was blood. These receptors all come from a human donor with ulcerative colitis or Crohn's disease, or a healthy co-twin of an affected twin (not recorded which).

The chain links TRBV12-3 or TRBV12-4 to TRBJ2-5; lacking DNA, the TRBD1 call made by TCRdb goes unchecked. This CDR3 is 13 amino acids long. The CDR3 sequence is CASSFGGSETQYF.

This rearrangement joins TRBV3-1 to TRBJ1-1; checking the TCRdb D call of TRBD1 is not possible without DNA. This CDR3 has 13 residues. Germline V lookup: CDR1 LGHDT, CDR2 YNNKEL (reference sequence). This chain's CDR3 is CASNQGRQGQAFF.

This chain joins TRBV3-1 and TRBJ2-1. The CDR3 sequence is 15 residues long. Germline V gene sequence: CDR1 LGHDT, CDR2 YNNKEL (reference sequence). The CDR3 sequence: CSSSLDSSSYNEQFF.

This chain connects TRBV28 to TRBJ2-4. The CDR3 has 16 residues. Germline values: CDR1 MDHEN, CDR2 SYDVKM. This CDR3 reads CASSFESNLAKNIQYF.

The chain combines TRBV7-9 with TRBJ2-2. The CDR3 runs to 16 residues. Germline V CDR1 and CDR2: SEHNR, FQNEAQ (reference sequence). The CDR3: CASRLAGIQNTGELFF.

The V gene is TRBV20-1, the J gene TRBJ2-7; the TCRdb call, TRBD1, lacks DNA for checking. CDR1 and CDR2 from the germline V gene are DFQATT and SNEGSKA (reference sequence). The CDR3 runs to 14 residues. The CDR3 sequence is CSASGTGGADEQYF.

The chain is built from TRBV20-1 and TRBJ2-3. The germline CDR1 and CDR2 sequences are DFQATT and SNEGSKA (reference sequence). The CDR3 has 15 amino acids. The CDR3 sequence is CSASTARPSTDTQYF.

J is TRBJ1-5 and V is TRBV10-3; TCRdb designates TRBD1, a call that cannot be tested without DNA. Per germline, CDR1 ENHRY and CDR2 SYGVKD. The CDR3 consists of 16 residues. The CDR3 loop reads CAISESGRGSNQPQHF.

The rearrangement joins TRBV4-1 to TRBJ2-2; without DNA, the TCRdb call of TRBD2 cannot be checked. The germline V gene encodes CDR1 MGHRA and CDR2 YSYEKL. CDR3 length: 18 residues. CDR3 region: CASSQDRASGGATGELFF.

V and J are TRBV6-1 and TRBJ2-6; TCRdb reports TRBD1, a call that lacks DNA to check it against. The CDR3 is made up of 19 amino acids. Germline values: CDR1 MNHNS, CDR2 SASEGT. CDR3: CASSERGQEVTSGANVLTF.

The gene calls are TRBV20-1 and TRBJ2-3; TCRdb's D call, TRBD1, is unchecked because there is no DNA. The CDR3 spans 12 residues. Per the germline V gene, CDR1 is DFQATT and CDR2 is SNEGSKA (reference sequence). The CDR3: CSAGPVTDTQYF.

The chain joins TRBV20-1 to TRBJ2-1; as DNA is missing, the TRBD2 call by TCRdb cannot be tested. The CDR3 is 12 residues long. Germline V gene lookup returns CDR1 DFQATT and CDR2 SNEGSKA (reference sequence). The CDR3 is CSARTSGNEQFF.

The chain has TRBV27 and TRBJ2-7. CDR1 is MNHEY and CDR2 is SMNVEV in the germline V gene (reference sequence). The CDR3 contains 14 residues. CDR3 amino acids: CASSLSGTSYEQYF.

The chain is built from TRBV28 and TRBJ2-1; TCRdb calls TRBD1, which cannot be checked without DNA. CDR1 and CDR2 (germline): MDHEN, SYDVKM. This CDR3 has 15 amino acids. CDR3 sequence reads: CASSPPGNRDSEQFF.

V usage is TRBV6-1 and J usage is TRBJ2-2; TCRdb reports TRBD1, a call that lacks DNA to check it against. CDR1 and CDR2 (germline): MNHNS, SASEGT. This CDR3 comprises 14 residues. CDR3 sequence: CASRGQGRTGELFF.

The rearrangement uses TRBV28 and TRBJ1-1; the TCRdb D gene call, TRBD1, has no DNA to confirm it. The germline CDR1 and CDR2 sequences are MDHEN and SYDVKM. The CDR3 runs 20 residues. The CDR3 sequence: CASSPSGADRESRVRTEAFF.

The chain is built from TRBV12-3 or TRBV12-4 and TRBJ1-2. CDR3 length: 15 amino acids. Here the CDR3 reads CASSLSAQANYGYTF.

This chain links TRBV12-3 or TRBV12-4 with TRBJ2-1; TCRdb returns TRBD2, unconfirmable since there is no DNA. The CDR3 runs 18 residues. This CDR3 reads CASSIRWRLAGSDNEQFF.

The chain uses TRBV20-1 and TRBJ1-1; checking the TCRdb D call of TRBD1 is not possible without DNA. Germline-derived CDR1 and CDR2 are DFQATT and SNEGSKA (reference sequence). The CDR3 has 13 amino acids. The CDR3: CSAPQGGGTEAFF.

CDR3 sequence reads: CATSRVRTTNTEAFF. The chain couples TRBV15 to TRBJ1-1. CDR3 length: 15 amino acids. Germline CDR1 is LNHNV and CDR2 is YYDKDF (reference sequence).

The chain is built from TRBV6-1 and TRBJ2-1; TCRdb's assignment of TRBD2 cannot be checked, as there is no DNA. The V gene's germline CDR1 is MNHNS and CDR2 SASEGT. The CDR3 is 15 residues long. CDR3 sequence reads: CASRGLAGGRNEQFF.

V gene TRBV10-3 combines with J gene TRBJ2-2. Germline V lookup: CDR1 ENHRY, CDR2 SYGVKD. This CDR3 is 12 amino acids long. The CDR3 loop reads CAISVPAGELFF.

The chain uses TRBV5-6 and TRBJ1-1; TCRdb returns TRBD1, unconfirmable since there is no DNA. The CDR3 covers 12 residues. CDR1 and CDR2 (germline): SGHDT, YYEEEE. This CDR3 is CASSRQGAAAFF. The full variable domain, completed using reference TRBV5-6 and TRBJ1-1, is DAGVTQSPTHLIKTRGQQVTLRCSPKSGHDTVSWYQQALGQGPQFIFQYYEEEERQRGNFPDRFSGHQFPNYSSELNVNALLLGDSALYLCASSRQGAAAFFGQGTRLTVV.

The rearrangement joins TRBV5-1 to TRBJ2-6. The CDR3 runs 17 residues. Per the germline V gene, CDR1 is SGHRS and CDR2 is YFSETQ. The CDR3 reads CASSLEYQGSGANVLTF.

The chain uses TRBV7-3 and TRBJ2-1; TCRdb's D gene call, TRBD2, goes unchecked for lack of DNA. Germline values: CDR1 SGHTA, CDR2 FQGTGA. The CDR3 loop spans 18 amino acids. CDR3 in amino acids: CASSLFGLAGDFYNEQFF.

This chain uses TRBV13 with TRBJ2-7. Germline CDR1 and CDR2: PRHDT and FYEKMQ (reference sequence). The CDR3 spans 14 residues. CDR3 sequence reads: CASTTAGGIYEQYF.

V and J are TRBV29-1 and TRBJ2-7; the D call from TCRdb, TRBD2, cannot be confirmed without DNA. The CDR3 is made up of 13 amino acids. Germline V lookup: CDR1 SQVTM, CDR2 ANQGSEA. CDR3 amino acids: CSYRGTSNYEQYF.

This chain joins TRBV5-1 and TRBJ2-4; TCRdb lists TRBD2, though no DNA is available to test this call. CDR1 is SGHRS, CDR2 YFSETQ, per germline. This CDR3 has 17 residues. CDR3 residues: CASSLAGTSGRINIQYF. Supplemented by reference TRBV5-1 and TRBJ2-4, the full variable domain reads KAGVTQTPRYLIKTRGQQVTLSCSPISGHRSVSWYQQTPGQGLQFLFEYFSETQRNKGNFPGRFSGRQFSNSRSEMNVSTLELGDSALYLCASSLAGTSGRINIQYFGAGTRLSVL.